The 10 T cell receptor beta chains below were found in one sample sequenced in a study of T cells in Graves' hyperthyroidism and ophthalmopathy (dated by TCRdb to about 2019). The library was generated by multiplex PCR. Sequencing was performed on an Illumina HiSeq 2000. Amplification of TCR beta CDR3 regions was carried out from RNA transcripts. The TCR CDR3 was subjected to a first round of RT-PCR using the HTBI primer set and the Qiagen OneStep RT-PCR kit. In TCRdb, the public reads were trimmed at Q25 with fastp and aligned with MiXCR, with productive beta chains retained. Every CDR3 protein is listed once, alongside the most common genes and DNA of its rows. Within this sample are approximately 600,000 distinct CDR3 sequences, with 16% of them counted one time only. The ten top clones hold less than 4.5% of the sample. Sequences were obtained from blood. These receptor sequences come from a woman in her twenties or thirties with Graves' hyperthyroidism.

This clonotype came up many times. The V gene is TRBV5-1, the J gene TRBJ2-1; D remains ambiguous. The CDR3 runs to 14 residues. Germline loops: CDR1 SGHRS, CDR2 YFSETQ. V was trimmed by 0 bases and J by 4 bases, leaving 8 bases between them. The DNA for the CDR3 is TGCGCCAGCAGCTTGGCCGCGGTATACAATGAGCAGTTCTTC. Translation: CASSLAAVYNEQFF.

This clonotype was counted many times. The gene calls are TRBV2 and TRBJ2-7; 10 nucleotides match TRBD2. The CDR3 covers 14 residues. Germline-derived CDR1 and CDR2 are SNHLY and FYNNEI. The trim removed 4 bases at V and 3 bases at J, leaving 3 bases unmatched. The CDR3 sequence is CASSGTSGYYEQYF. CDR3 nucleotide sequence: TGTGCCAGCAGTGGGACTAGCGGTTACTACGAGCAGTACTTC. Variable domain in full (rest from reference TRBV2 and TRBJ2-7): EPEVTQTPSHQVTQMGQEVILRCVPISNHLYFYWYRQILGQKVEFLVSFYNNEISEKSEIFDDQFSVERPDGSNFTLKIRSTKLEDSAMYFCASSGTSGYYEQYFGPGTRLTVT.

In its sample, this clonotype was seen many times. The junction and the germline gene differ at one end; a read error may be behind it. The chain is built from TRBV7-7 and TRBJ2-3, with 7 bases that match TRBD2. Germline V gene lookup returns CDR1 SSHAT and CDR2 FNYEAQ (reference sequence). The length of the CDR3 is 15 residues. CDR3 in DNA: TGTGCTAGCAGCTTAGGGAGGGCTAGCACAGATACGCAGTATTTT. As protein: CASSLGRASTDTQYF.

This clonotype was recorded many times. The rearrangement joins TRBV6-1 to TRBJ2-1; unclear D gene. Germline V CDR1 and CDR2: MNHNS, SASEGT. The V end was cut by 2 bases, the J end by 5 bases, with 7 bases between. The CDR3 consists of 13 residues. CDR3 bases: TGTGCCAGCAGTGAACGGCAGCACAATGAGCAGTTCTTC. Protein: CASSERQHNEQFF.

The chain carries TRBV19 and TRBJ2-1; tentatively, D is TRBD1 or TRBD2 (5 bases each). The length of the CDR3 is 17 residues. Trimming took off 1 base at V and 2 bases at J, with 15 bases between the two ends. The germline CDR1 and CDR2 sequences are LNHDA and SQIVND (reference sequence). CDR3 DNA: TGTGCCAGTAGTATAGTGGTTGGGGGTGCTACCTACAATGAGCAGTTCTTC. Translating gives CASSIVVGGATYNEQFF.

The table lists this clonotype with a count of one. One end of the junction varies from germline; a read error may be responsible. V and J are TRBV3-1 and TRBJ1-4; perhaps TRBD1 as D (6 bases). The CDR3 has 15 residues. Germline V CDR1 and CDR2: LGHDT, YNNKEL (reference sequence). The CDR3 spells CVSSQGGATNEKLFF. Here the CDR3 DNA reads TGTGTCAGCAGCCAAGGGGGGGCAACTAATGAAAAACTGTTTTTT. The variable domain in full, with the rest retrieved from reference TRBV3-1 and TRBJ1-4, is DTAVSQTPKYLVTQMGNDKSIKCEQNLGHDTMYWYKQDSKKFLKIMFSYNNKELIINETVPNRFSPKSPDKAHLNLHINSLELGDSAVYFCVSSQGGATNEKLFFGSGTQLSVL.

This clonotype was counted many times. The genes are TRBV6-5 and TRBJ1-1; no reliable D call. Trimming removed 2 bases at V and 0 bases at J, with 10 bases between. This CDR3 comprises 15 residues. Germline V CDR1 and CDR2: MNHEY, SVGAGI. The CDR3 DNA is TGTGCCAGCAGTTACCTCAGTGTCATGAACACTGAAGCTTTCTTT. Translated, it gives CASSYLSVMNTEAFF.

The sample holds a few counts of this clonotype. This chain joins TRBV5-1 and TRBJ2-5, with a possible D match to TRBD2 (6 bases). The germline V gene has CDR1 SGHRS and CDR2 YFSETQ. V was cut by 4 bases and J by 3 bases, with 13 bases left in between. The CDR3 covers 14 residues. The CDR3 DNA reads TGCGCCAGCAGCGGAGGGGAGGCGGAAGAGACCCAGTACTTC. Translating it yields CASSGGEAEETQYF.

In this sample, this clonotype turned up many times. The V call is TRBV20-1, the J call TRBJ2-1; 12 bases are shared with TRBD1. The length of the CDR3 is 12 residues. Germline V gene lookup returns CDR1 DFQATT and CDR2 SNEGSKA (reference sequence). V trimming: 6 bases; J trimming: 10 bases; junction bases outside the gene matches: 4. The CDR3 DNA sequence: TGCAGTGCCGGGACAGGGGGCTGGGAGCAGTTCTTC. It specifies CSAGTGGWEQFF.

This clonotype was observed many times. The chain couples TRBV30 to TRBJ1-5; D perhaps matches TRBD1 (6 bases). The CDR3 length is 14 residues. V lost 6 bases to trimming and J lost 6 bases, with 18 bases between them. Germline V gives CDR1 GTSNPN, CDR2 SVGIG (reference sequence). The CDR3 protein is CACGTGRGPQPQHF. DNA for the CDR3: TGTGCCTGTGGAACAGGGCGAGGCCCTCAGCCCCAGCATTTT.